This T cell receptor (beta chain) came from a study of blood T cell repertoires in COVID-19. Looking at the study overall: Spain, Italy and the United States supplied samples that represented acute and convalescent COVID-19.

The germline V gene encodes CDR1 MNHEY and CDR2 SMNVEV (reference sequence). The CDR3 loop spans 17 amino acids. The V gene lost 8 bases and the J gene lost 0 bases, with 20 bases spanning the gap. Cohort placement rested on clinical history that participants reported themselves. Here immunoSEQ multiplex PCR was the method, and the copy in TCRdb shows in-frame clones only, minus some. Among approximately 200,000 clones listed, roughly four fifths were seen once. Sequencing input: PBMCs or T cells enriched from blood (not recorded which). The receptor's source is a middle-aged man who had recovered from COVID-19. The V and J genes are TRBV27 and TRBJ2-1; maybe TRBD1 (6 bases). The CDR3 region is CASSNGQFFSSYNEQFF. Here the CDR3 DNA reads TGTGCCAGCTCTAACGGACAGTTCTTTAGCTCCTACAATGAGCAGTTCTTC.